This T cell receptor beta chain was retrieved from a study of T cells in localized non-small cell lung cancer. The protocol was immunoSEQ multiplex PCR, while the TCRdb copy is restricted to in-frame clones and leaves out a portion. This table has some 1,500 clones, roughly 25% appearing once. With 4 bases removed from V and 11 bases from J, the gap between germline ends came to 12 bases. The CDR3 has 12 amino acids. Germline CDR1 SGHDN, CDR2 FVKESK. The chain links TRBV14 to TRBJ2-1; D gene uncertain. Sequences were derived from normal lung tissue next to the tumor, sampled before any cancer treatment. The clonotype comes from a man between 40 and 69 years old with stage II squamous cell lung carcinoma. DNA for the CDR3: TGTGCCAGCAGCCTCTACCGGGTAAAGCAGTTCTTC. This sequence encodes CASSLYRVKQFF.